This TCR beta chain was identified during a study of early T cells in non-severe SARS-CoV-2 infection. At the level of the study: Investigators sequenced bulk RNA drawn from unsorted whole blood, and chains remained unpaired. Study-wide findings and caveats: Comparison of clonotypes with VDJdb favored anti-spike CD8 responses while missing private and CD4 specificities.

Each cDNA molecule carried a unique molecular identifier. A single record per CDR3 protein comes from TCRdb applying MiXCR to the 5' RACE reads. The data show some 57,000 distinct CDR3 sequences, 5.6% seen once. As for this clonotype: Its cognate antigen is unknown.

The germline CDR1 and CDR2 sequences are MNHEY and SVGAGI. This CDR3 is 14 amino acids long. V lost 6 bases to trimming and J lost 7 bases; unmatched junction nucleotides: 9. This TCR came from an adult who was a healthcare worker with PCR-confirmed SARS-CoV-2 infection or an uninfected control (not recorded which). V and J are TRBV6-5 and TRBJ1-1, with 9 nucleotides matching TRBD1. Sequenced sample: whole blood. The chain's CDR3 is CASSRGQGMDEAFF. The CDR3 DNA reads TGTGCCAGCAGCCGCGGACAGGGGATGGATGAAGCTTTCTTT.